This T cell receptor beta chain was profiled in a study of cytomegalovirus exposure and HLA in healthy donors. Looking at the study overall: Within an early data release were 80 million to 90 million unique TCRs drawn from HLA-typed donors.

Use of 60 Vbeta and 13 Jbeta primers characterized the PCR. The method was immunoSEQ multiplex PCR; TCRdb's version includes in-frame clones alone and lacks a portion of them. The sample carries 130,000 or so clones, nearly 90% recorded once. The study, taken as a whole, reports: Per a later analysis, 18,000 or so TCR beta sequences showed association with HLA alleles at 0.05 false discovery rate. Cytomegalovirus status, reportedly, was diagnosed with high specificity and sensitivity by the classifier. Some public TCRs appeared in many individuals, while most sequences were rare.

As to this clone: Its antigen is not identified.

The TCR sequence derives from a woman between 35 and 50 years old in good health and CMV-seronegative. Sequenced: PBMCs.

The CDR3 bases are TGTGCCAGCTCACCAGGACAGGGCAATCAGCCCCAGCATTTT. Amino acid sequence: CASSPGQGNQPQHF. The V and J genes are TRBV18 and TRBJ1-5; 7 nucleotides align to TRBD1. There are 14 residues in the CDR3. Looked up from germline, CDR1 is KGHSH and CDR2 is LQKENI. V lost 2 bases, J lost 2 bases, and 0 bases stayed unmatched.